This TCR beta chain was captured by sequencing in a study of T-cell reconstitution after alpha-beta-depleted transplantation in children. The V segment lost 6 bases and the J segment 5 bases; nucleotides outside the gene matches: 2. The CDR3 consists of 12 residues. This clonotype was seen ten or more times. Preparation of the TCRbeta library involved a method that used unique molecular identifiers. Via MiXCR, TCRdb re-called the PCR reads, giving one row per CDR3 protein. The data hold some 640,000 distinct CDR3 sequences, with 16% observed a single time. J is TRBJ2-7 and V is TRBV12-3 or TRBV12-4, with 9 bases aligning to TRBD1. The sequence derives from a human donor who donated a stem cell graft to a child with acute myeloid leukemia. The sample in question was PBMCs from the stem cell graft donor, obtained from the stem cell graft. CDR3 sequence reads: CASRDRGDEQYF. The CDR3 DNA sequence: TGTGCCAGCAGGGACAGGGGCGACGAGCAGTACTTC.